A selection of T cell receptor beta chains follows, all from one sample in a study of T-cell memory formation after mild COVID-19. In TCRdb, the 5' RACE reads were re-called with MiXCR into one record per CDR3 protein. Among roughly 200,000 distinct CDR3 sequences listed, 16% were seen once. Sequenced input: PBMCs or a T cell subset sorted from them (not recorded which). The receptor source for this set is an adult woman who had mild COVID-19 (a few samples of this study predate the infection). Cell type and time point are not known. The CDR3 runs from the conserved cysteine through the conserved F or W. A D gene is named only where the DNA matches it firmly. The size field is filled for only some rows; it gives once, few, many or a size class.

>NA|TRBJ2-1|few|TRBV5-1
CASSLPASYNEQFF
TGCGCCAGCAGCTTACCGGCCTCCTACAATGAGCAGTTCTTC
>NA|TRBJ1-6|NA|TRBV18
CARSPVGVPSSYNSPLHF
TGTGCCAGATCGCCGGTCGGGGTGCCTAGCTCCTATAATTCACCCCTCCACTTT
>TRBD1|TRBJ1-6|NA|TRBV10-3
CAIGTGPNSPLHF
TGTGCCATAGGGACAGGACCCAATTCACCCCTCCACTTT
>TRBD1|TRBJ2-4|NA|TRBV20-1
CSAPVGQGAWVKNIQYF
TGCAGTGCCCCGGTGGGACAGGGGGCTTGGGTCAAAAACATTCAGTACTTC
>NA|TRBJ1-5|few|TRBV14
CASSLSPQGPRGQPQHF
TGTGCCAGCAGCCTTTCGCCTCAGGGGCCCCGGGGTCAGCCCCAGCATTTT
>NA|TRBJ1-5|few|TRBV3-1
CASSQGAGYNQPQHF
TGTGCCAGCAGCCAAGGCGCCGGTTACAATCAGCCCCAGCATTTT
>NA|TRBJ2-2|few|TRBV12-3/TRBV12-4
CASSLAGNINTGELFF
TGTGCCAGCAGTTTGGCCGGGAACATTAACACCGGGGAGCTGTTTTTT
>TRBD2|TRBJ2-1|few|TRBV5-1
CASSFLVGTSVNEQFF
TGCGCCAGCAGCTTCCTGGTCGGGACTAGCGTCAATGAGCAGTTCTTC
>NA|TRBJ1-5|NA|TRBV18
CASSPTDSRNQPQHF
TGTGCCAGCTCACCAACTGACAGCAGAAATCAGCCCCAGCATTTT
>NA|TRBJ2-3|few|TRBV5-5
CASSLVFAGIIGFGDTQYF
TGTGCCAGCAGCTTGGTCTTTGCTGGTATTATTGGGTTCGGAGATACGCAGTATTTT
>NA|TRBJ1-1|few|TRBV5-1
CASSLVRQDTEAFF
TGCGCCAGCAGCTTGGTACGACAGGACACTGAAGCTTTCTTT
>NA|TRBJ1-2|NA|TRBV7-2
CASSLANYGYTF
TGTGCCAGCAGCTTAGCGAACTATGGCTACACCTTC
>TRBD1|TRBJ1-4|NA|TRBV20-1
CSATDRGTNEKLFF
TGCAGTGCTACCGACAGGGGAACTAATGAAAAACTGTTTTTT
>TRBD2|TRBJ2-3|few|TRBV7-9
CASRLTSGHGGDTQYF
TGTGCCAGCAGGTTGACTAGCGGCCATGGGGGAGATACGCAGTATTTT
>NA|TRBJ2-6|NA|TRBV30
CAWSVERVSGANVLTF
TGTGCCTGGAGTGTGGAAAGAGTCTCTGGGGCCAACGTCCTGACTTTC
>NA|TRBJ2-7|few|TRBV5-4
CASSLERNSYEQYF
TGTGCCAGCAGCTTGGAGCGGAACTCCTACGAGCAGTACTTC
>TRBD2|TRBJ2-1|NA|TRBV11-2
CASSLVAGVGNEQFF
TGTGCCAGCAGCTTAGTGGCGGGAGTAGGCAATGAGCAGTTCTTC
>TRBD1|TRBJ2-7|NA|TRBV7-2
CASSLRPGQGTYEQYF
TGTGCCAGCAGCTTAAGACCCGGACAGGGGACCTACGAGCAGTACTTC
>NA|TRBJ1-2|NA|TRBV7-6
CASSPGLTRTLYGYTF
TGTGCCAGCAGCCCGGGACTTACACGAACCCTCTATGGCTACACCTTC
>NA|TRBJ2-1|NA|TRBV18
CASSPIRDNEQFF
TGTGCCAGCTCACCAATCCGAGACAATGAGCAGTTCTTC
>NA|TRBJ1-2|few|TRBV6-5
CASSYPGQGYTF
TGTGCCAGCAGTTATCCGGGGCAGGGCTACACCTTC
>TRBD1|TRBJ1-1|NA|TRBV5-1
CASSSGGTGDTEAFF
TGCGCCAGCAGCTCCGGCGGGACAGGGGACACTGAAGCTTTCTTT
>TRBD2|TRBJ2-7|NA|TRBV12-3/TRBV12-4
CASSSGTSGPYEQYF
TGTGCCAGCAGCTCCGGGACTAGCGGACCCTACGAGCAGTACTTC
>TRBD1|TRBJ2-7|NA|TRBV20-1
CSARARDRGAYEQYF
TGCAGTGCTAGAGCGCGGGACAGGGGCGCCTACGAGCAGTACTTC
>NA|TRBJ2-1|NA|TRBV12-3/TRBV12-4
CATRVPPNEQFF
TGTGCCACCAGAGTCCCACCCAATGAGCAGTTCTTC
>TRBD1|TRBJ2-7|few|TRBV3-1
CASSRTGDVSYEQYF
TGTGCCAGCAGCCGCACAGGGGACGTCTCCTACGAGCAGTACTTC